This TCR beta chain was observed in a study of cytomegalovirus exposure and HLA in healthy donors. Primers for the PCR totalled 60 Vbeta and 13 Jbeta. Libraries were prepared by immunoSEQ multiplex PCR; TCRdb keeps only in-frame clonotypes and omits some of them. The sample totals approximately 50,000 clones; its top ten clones hold about 6%. This CDR3 is built from 12 residues. V lost 1 base and J lost 5, with 4 bases in between. CDR1 LNHNV and CDR2 YYDKDF come from the germline V gene (reference sequence). The donors comprised healthy bone marrow donors. Comments on this clone: Its antigen is unknown.

Study results and caveats: Information on immune exposure was restricted to one variable (CMV serostatus). Altogether, 150 to 200 TCR beta chains were recorded as cytomegalovirus-associated.

J is TRBJ2-3 and V is TRBV15; D remains ambiguous. The sequence came from a male donor in good health and CMV-seropositive. The sequencing input was PBMCs. This CDR3 reads CATSRVRDTQYF. Here the CDR3 DNA reads TGTGCCACCAGCAGAGTTAGAGATACGCAGTATTTT.